This T cell receptor (beta chain) was captured in a study of vaccination and CD4 T cells after COVID-19 (dated 2022 in TCRdb). Study-wide context: Every convalescent patient had a positive nasal swab PCR test for SARS-CoV-2, with mild disease in 8 to 10 patients and severe disease in one. In the convalescent cohort there were six males and four females, among whom were two Hispanic individuals, seven Caucasians, two Asians and one multiracial person. Participants received two doses of either the Pfizer-BioNTech BNT162b2 vaccine (n=8) or the Moderna mRNA-1273 vaccine (n=2). Post-COVID blood samples from convalescent patients were collected a median of 101 days after diagnosis, with a range of about 35 to 180 days. The time from the second vaccine dose to post-vaccine blood sampling had a median of around 72 days and ranged from about 14 to 241 days. The cultures were stimulated with overlapping spike peptide pools from SARS-CoV-2 and from the common cold coronaviruses HCoV-NL63, HCoV-OC43 and HCoV-229E. As controls, cultures received a CEFX viral epitope pool (the positive control), an HIV-1 Nef peptide pool (the negative control), or no peptide at all. The spike-specific CD4+ TCR repertoire was compared before and after mRNA vaccination in 10 to 11 COVID-19 convalescent patients and several infection-naive healthy vaccine recipients. Here is what the overall study found, with its caveats: The median count of SARS-CoV-2-reactive clonotypes went up from 21 after infection to roughly 38 after vaccination, although the change was not significant. Of the vaccine-specific clones in convalescent patients, 304 of 307, or nearly all, reacted only to SARS-CoV-2 spike and did not cross-react with common cold coronaviruses. Among the post-vaccine SARS-CoV-2-reactive clones in convalescent patients, a median approximately 86% showed up only after vaccination, which suggests vaccine-specific priming. Only a relatively small number of convalescent patients were included in the study, and early timepoints following natural infection were not analyzed.

As to this clonotype: Its recognized antigen is unknown. The record has no base qualities; no much larger clone is one base away.

What this sample's treatment or condition label stands for: approximately nine-day PBMC culture with coronavirus spike peptide pools or control peptides (ViraFEST assay). The study used the ViraFEST assay, which expanded antigen-specific T cells with peptide pools and then identified expanded clonotypes by TCR sequencing. The positive SARS-CoV-2 PCR tests of the convalescent patients were dated from March to December 2020, before the Alpha, Beta and Delta variants emerged in the United States. Over 1.5 million PBMCs per well were cultured in IMDM with 5% human AB serum and roughly 10 IU/ml IL-2, plus 10 ug/ml peptide pools. Half of the culture medium was replaced with fresh IL-2-containing medium on days 3 and 7. After around 11 days of culture, CD4+ T cells were isolated by negative selection using the EasySep CD4+ T cell isolation kit. PBMCs were separated from whole blood using Ficoll-Paque Plus gradient centrifugation and then either used fresh or cryopreserved at -140C. Culture conditions were generally each tested in triplicate wells.

Inclusive of the bounding cysteine and phenylalanine, the CDR3 is 15 residues long. Only the CDR3 DNA stays, 45 bases, in frame from base 1. CDR1 and CDR2 were assigned from the germline V gene as SGHTA and FQGNSA. Between the V and J ends, shortened by 4 bases and 1 base respectively, the junction contains 10 bases. Library preparation used PCR. DNA from cultured CD4+ T cells underwent TCR sequencing with the Oncomine TCR Beta short-read assay at the Johns Hopkins FTIC core. Genomic DNA was extracted from the cultured CD4+ T cells with the QIAamp micro DNA kit. Oncomine TCR Beta libraries from cultured CD4+ T cells were pooled with unique dual indexes and sequenced on an Illumina iSeq 100. On the study's bioinformatics: Non-productive sequences were removed, and CDR3s that did not start with C, did not end with F or W, or were shorter than 7 amino acids were discarded. Antigen-specific clonotypes were identified with the MANAFEST web application by comparing peptide-stimulated wells with reference and other culture wells. An FDR below 0.05, an odds ratio above 5, and a productive frequency above 0.1% in at least two of three replicate wells were required for clones to be considered positive. A clonotype was classed as cross-reactive if the clonotype showed significant expansion both in SARS-CoV-2 spike wells and in at least one common cold coronavirus spike condition. Levenshtein distances (stringdist) and unrooted phylogenetic trees (ape) in R version 3.6.1 were used to assess CDR3 homology. TCRdb trimmed the raw reads at Q25, called clones with MiXCR and kept productive beta chains. Every entry covers one CDR3 protein and lists the most common genes and DNA from its rows. TCRdb assigned the V and J calls; the authors' analysis was not used. Within this sample are some 15,000 distinct CDR3 sequences, with around two fifths of them counted one time only. The ten most abundant clones make up roughly 15% of the sample.

The receptor chain draws on TRBV7-2 and TRBJ1-4; too little of a D gene remains to name it. This sequence was found in a human donor with COVID-19. Sequenced sample: cultured CD4+ T cells from blood. At the DNA level, the sequence is TGTGCCAGCAGCTACGATTCGGGAACTAATGAAAAACTGTTTTTT. Translated, this gives CASSYDSGTNEKLFF.